The clone carrying this TCR beta chain was seen a single time. Its antigen is still unknown. V was shortened by 0 bases and J by 2 bases, with 8 bases between the two germline ends. Germline V gene sequence: CDR1 MNHEY, CDR2 SMNVEV (reference sequence). The CDR3 has 14 residues. Using immunoSEQ multiplex PCR, the repertoire was profiled, and TCRdb retains in-frame clones only, with some absent. The table shows fewer than 3 million clones, with around 90% occurring only once. The donor cohort consisted entirely of Caucasian adults residing in Nashville, Tennessee. This entry comes from a study of shared clonotypes between healthy human individuals. The study's findings and limits: Among the subsets, naive ones generally showed larger estimated richness than memory ones. Genetic and exposure-history diversity was limited by the few donors.

The receptor comes from a man in his late teens or twenties in good health. Some clones in this sample may be carry-over from other donors' samples. The genes are TRBV27 and TRBJ2-7; no clear D gene. The sequencing input was naive CD4+ T cells from PBMCs. Noted subset: CD45RA+ positively selected. CDR3 residues: CASSLSRRAYEQYF. As DNA, the CDR3 is TGTGCCAGCAGTTTATCTAGGCGAGCCTACGAGCAGTACTTC.